Below are 24 T cell receptor beta chains sequenced from a single sample in a study of cytomegalovirus exposure and HLA in healthy donors. With 60 Vbeta and 13 Jbeta primers, the PCR was carried out. TCRdb's table, derived via immunoSEQ multiplex PCR, lists solely in-frame clones and lacks some. The sample lists roughly 150,000 clones, approximately 77% occurring once. Specimen: PBMCs. The receptors originated from a man in his fifties in good health and CMV-seropositive.

The chain uses TRBV15 and TRBJ2-5; unclear D gene. This CDR3 contains 15 residues. CDR1 and CDR2 from the germline V gene are LNHNV and YYDKDF (reference sequence). Trimming took 0 bases from V and 2 from J, leaving 10 bases between them. In DNA form, the CDR3 reads TGTGCCACCAGCAGAGATCCCGCGCCTCAAGAGACCCAGTACTTC. The encoded protein is CATSRDPAPQETQYF.

There are a few counts of this clone. V and J are TRBV6-1 and TRBJ1-3; D is unresolved. The CDR3 covers 15 residues. CDR1 is MNHNS, CDR2 SASEGT, per germline. V shed 3 bases and J shed 2 bases, with 11 bases lying between them. The CDR3 loop is CASSDGEGAGNTIYF. The CDR3 region has the DNA TGTGCCAGCAGTGATGGTGAGGGCGCTGGAAACACCATATATTTT.

The genes are TRBV5-5 and TRBJ2-7, with D perhaps matching TRBD2 (6 bases). This CDR3 is 14 amino acids long. V lost 4 bases, J lost 2 bases, and 13 bases lay in between. Germline loops: CDR1 SGHKS, CDR2 YYEKEE (reference sequence). The CDR3 loop reads CASSVGEAPYEQYF. The DNA of the CDR3 is TGTGCCAGCAGCGTCGGGGAGGCCCCCTACGAGCAGTACTTC.

CDR3 in amino acids: CASSVGLAVSADTQYF. Written as DNA, the CDR3 is TGTGCCAGCAGCGTAGGGCTAGCGGTGTCCGCAGATACGCAGTATTTT. J is TRBJ2-3 and V is TRBV9, with 7 nucleotides matching TRBD2. Germline CDR1 SGDLS, CDR2 YYNGEE. V lost 0 bases, J lost 4 bases, and 8 bases stayed unmatched. The CDR3 totals 16 residues.

This clone has a handful of counts. The chain couples TRBV25-1 to TRBJ1-3, with D perhaps matching TRBD1 (5 bases). Germline loops: CDR1 MGHDK, CDR2 SYGVNS. Trimming pared 1 base from V and 3 bases from J, leaving 13 bases between. The CDR3 length is 16 residues. The CDR3, as DNA: TGTGCCAGCAGTGAATGGGGGGGGTATGGTGGAAACACCATATATTTT. Translated, it gives CASSEWGGYGGNTIYF.

The chain uses TRBV5-8 and TRBJ1-2; weak D call: TRBD1 (6 bases). The germline CDR1 and CDR2 sequences are SGHTS and YDEGEE. Deletions cut 4 bases from V and 11 bases from J, with 24 bases between. CDR3 length: 15 residues. CDR3 nucleotides: TGTGCCAGCAGCCAGCAAATCCAACCGGGACACTGTTACACCTTC. Amino acids: CASSQQIQPGHCYTF.

The CDR3: CASSEAGHSTDTQYF. CDR3 bases: TGTGCCAGCAGTGAAGCGGGACATAGCACAGATACGCAGTATTTT. This rearrangement joins TRBV6-1 to TRBJ2-3; D is possibly TRBD1 (6 bases). V dropped 0 bases and J dropped 0 bases, with 7 bases sitting between them. Germline lookup yields CDR1 MNHNS and CDR2 SASEGT. CDR3 size: 15 residues.

This clone was recorded a few times. J is TRBJ1-1 and V is TRBV10-3; D may be TRBD1 (5 bases). The germline V gene has CDR1 ENHRY and CDR2 SYGVKD. The CDR3 extends over 13 amino acids. Trimming cost V 8 bases and J 0 bases, with 10 bases left between them. The CDR3 DNA reads TGTGCCATCGGTGGGGGGGTGAACACTGAAGCTTTCTTT. Its protein product is CAIGGGVNTEAFF.

J is TRBJ1-3 and V is TRBV10-2; D call uncertain. This CDR3 is built from 12 residues. In germline, CDR1 is WSHSY, CDR2 SAAADI. DNA for the CDR3: TGCGCGAGTCGATCTCCAGGAAACACCATATATTTT. Translating gives CASRSPGNTIYF.

This sequence joins TRBV5-1 and TRBJ2-5, with 10 bases fitting TRBD1. There are 14 residues in the CDR3. With V trimmed by 6 bases and J by 5 bases, 7 bases remained unmatched. Germline V CDR1 and CDR2: SGHRS, YFSETQ. For the CDR3, the DNA is TGCGCCAGCACCTCGATGACAGGGGGCGAGACCCAGTACTTC. This gives the protein CASTSMTGGETQYF.

The rearrangement links TRBV7-3 to TRBJ2-2; 7 bases line up with TRBD2. The germline V gene has CDR1 SGHTA and CDR2 FQGTGA. Trimming took 2 bases from V and 1 from J; bases not matched to a gene: 7. CDR3 length: 17 residues. The CDR3 nucleotides read TGTGCCAGCAGCTTAGAGCGGCTAGCGGTGAACACCGGGGAGCTGTTTTTT. Encoded protein: CASSLERLAVNTGELFF.

V gene TRBV9 combines with J gene TRBJ1-1, with a possible D match to TRBD1 (5 bases). Per the germline V gene, CDR1 is SGDLS and CDR2 is YYNGEE. V was clipped by 0 bases and J by 1 base, with 13 bases between them. The CDR3 runs 16 residues. CDR3 DNA sequence: TGTGCCAGCAGCGTAGCCCCGACGGGGGGGAACACTGAAGCTTTCTTT. This encodes CASSVAPTGGNTEAFF.

The chain recombines TRBV18 with TRBJ1-6, with TRBD1 matching over 11 bases. This CDR3 is built from 16 residues. The germline gives CDR1 KGHSH, CDR2 LQKENI. V lost 3 bases, J lost 8 bases, and 6 bases stayed unmatched. The CDR3 sequence: CASSPGQGVKYSPLHF. As DNA, the CDR3 is TGTGCCAGCTCACCGGGACAGGGGGTGAAGTATTCACCCCTCCACTTT.

This clone was picked up one time. The chain combines TRBV11-2 with TRBJ1-5, with D perhaps TRBD1 (5 bases). The germline gives CDR1 SGHAT, CDR2 FQNNGV. This CDR3 has 16 amino acids. Trimming removed 0 bases at V and 3 bases at J, with 12 bases between. CDR3 in amino acids: CASSLDAAGPNQPQHF. In DNA form, the CDR3 reads TGTGCCAGCAGCTTAGACGCGGCGGGGCCCAATCAGCCCCAGCATTTT.

This clone came up a few times. The rearrangement links TRBV27 to TRBJ1-5, with D maybe TRBD1 (6 bases). Per the germline V gene, CDR1 is MNHEY and CDR2 is SMNVEV (reference sequence). Trimming took off 6 bases at V and 0 bases at J, with 12 bases between the two ends. The CDR3 sequence is 15 residues long. This CDR3 reads CASRPTGNSNQPQHF. CDR3 DNA: TGTGCCAGCAGACCGACAGGCAATAGCAATCAGCCCCAGCATTTT.

With respect to this clone: Because the CDR3 is missing its conserved closing phenylalanine or tryptophan, this is likely a read error. The V call is TRBV4-1, the J call TRBJ1-5; 9 positions match TRBD1. Germline values: CDR1 MGHRA, CDR2 YSYEKL. V gave up 3 bases and J gave up 6 bases; unmatched junction bases: 9. The CDR3 is 16 amino acids. The CDR3 is CASSQLGQGRRQPQHY. DNA of the CDR3: TGCGCCAGCAGCCAGTTGGGACAGGGCAGACGTCAGCCCCAGCATTAT.

V is TRBV19 and J is TRBJ2-1; 7 nucleotides match TRBD1. The CDR3 contains 19 residues. Germline V lookup: CDR1 LNHDA, CDR2 SQIVND (reference sequence). With 0 bases clipped from V and 3 bases from J, the junction kept 14 bases outside the gene matches. CDR3 loop: CASSIDGEGASPLYNEQFF. In nucleotides, the CDR3 is TGTGCCAGTAGTATAGATGGTGAGGGGGCTAGCCCCCTCTACAATGAGCAGTTCTTC. Together with reference TRBV19 and TRBJ2-1, the CDR3 gives the full variable domain: DGGITQSPKYLFRKEGQNVTLSCEQNLNHDAMYWYRQDPGQGLRLIYYSQIVNDFQKGDIAEGYSVSREKKESFPLTVTSAQKNPTAFYLCASSIDGEGASPLYNEQFFGPGTRLTVL.

The rearrangement uses TRBV19 and TRBJ2-2; D not certain. CDR1 is LNHDA, CDR2 SQIVND, per germline (reference sequence). Between the trimmed V and J ends, which lost 4 bases and 1 base, there was a span of 10 bases. The CDR3 is 15 residues long. The CDR3 loop reads CASSRNRQNTGELFF. For the CDR3, the DNA is TGTGCCAGTAGTAGAAATCGACAGAACACCGGGGAGCTGTTTTTT.

The chain links TRBV7-9 to TRBJ1-1; possibly TRBD1 for D (5 bases). Per germline, CDR1 SEHNR and CDR2 FQNEAQ (reference sequence). This CDR3 contains 15 residues. Trimming cost V 7 bases and J 1 base, with 16 bases left between them. This chain's CDR3 is CASTRRGGTNTEAFF. The CDR3 DNA follows: TGTGCCAGCACCCGGCGGGGGGGGACGAACACTGAAGCTTTCTTT.

The chain is built from TRBV7-2 and TRBJ2-7, with 12 bases lining up with TRBD2. The germline gives CDR1 SGHTA, CDR2 FQGNSA. With V trimmed by 0 bases and J by 3 bases, 3 bases remained unmatched. The CDR3 is 16 amino acids. CDR3 DNA sequence: TGTGCCAGCAGCTTAGCGCTAGCGGGGGGGCTCTACGAGCAGTACTTC. Its protein product is CASSLALAGGLYEQYF.

This rearrangement joins TRBV7-2 to TRBJ2-3; 16 bases map to TRBD2. Germline V lookup: CDR1 SGHTA, CDR2 FQGNSA. This CDR3 contains 18 residues. Trimming took 2 bases from V and 2 from J; bases not matched to a gene: 4. Here the CDR3 reads CASSLTGLAGGLTDTQYF. The CDR3 DNA reads TGTGCCAGCAGCTTAACGGGACTAGCGGGGGGGCTCACAGATACGCAGTATTTT.

The rearrangement links TRBV19 to TRBJ1-2; no clear D. The CDR3 runs 14 residues. The V end lost 0 bases, the J end lost 4 bases, and 9 bases lay between the germline ends. Germline V gene lookup returns CDR1 LNHDA and CDR2 SQIVND (reference sequence). The CDR3 nucleotides are TGTGCCAGTAGTATAGAACGGTGGTTCTATGGCTACACCTTC. The encoded protein is CASSIERWFYGYTF.

This clone was seen at least ten times. The chain employs TRBV28 and TRBJ1-1; maybe TRBD1 (5 bases). The CDR3 runs 14 residues. The V gene's germline CDR1 is MDHEN and CDR2 SYDVKM. V lost 3 bases and J lost 4, with 12 bases in between. CDR3 in amino acids: CASSFRGGTTEAFF. In nucleotides, the CDR3 is TGTGCCAGCAGTTTCCGCGGCGGGACCACTGAAGCTTTCTTT.

This clone was counted once. The chain carries TRBV6-1 and TRBJ1-2, with no clear D. Trimming removed 5 bases at V and 6 bases at J, with 13 bases between. Germline loops: CDR1 MNHNS, CDR2 SASEGT. This CDR3 is built from 13 residues. This CDR3 reads CASSFFAENGYTF. The DNA for the CDR3 is TGTGCCAGCAGTTTTTTTGCCGAGAATGGCTACACCTTC.